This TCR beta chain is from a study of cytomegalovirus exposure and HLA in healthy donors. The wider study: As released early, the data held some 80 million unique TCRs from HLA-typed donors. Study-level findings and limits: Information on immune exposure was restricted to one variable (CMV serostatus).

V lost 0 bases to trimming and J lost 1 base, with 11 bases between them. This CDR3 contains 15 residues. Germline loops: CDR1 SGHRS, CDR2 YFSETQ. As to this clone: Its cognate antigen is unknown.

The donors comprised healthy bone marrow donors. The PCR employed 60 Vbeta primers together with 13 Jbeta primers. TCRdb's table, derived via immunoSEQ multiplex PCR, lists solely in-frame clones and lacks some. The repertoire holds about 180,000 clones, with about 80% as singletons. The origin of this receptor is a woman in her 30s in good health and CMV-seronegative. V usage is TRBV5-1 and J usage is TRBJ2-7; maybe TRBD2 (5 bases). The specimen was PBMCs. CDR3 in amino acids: CASSLVGSASYEQYF. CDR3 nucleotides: TGCGCCAGCAGCTTGGTGGGGAGCGCTTCCTACGAGCAGTACTTC.